These 2 T cell receptor beta chains came from one sample sequenced in a study of blood T cell repertoires in COVID-19. The protocol was immunoSEQ multiplex PCR, while the TCRdb copy is restricted to in-frame clones and leaves out a portion. The sample holds about 160,000 clones, around 83% seen once. The specimen was peripheral blood. These receptors were obtained from a man in his sixties or seventies who had recovered from COVID-19.

The chain combines TRBV12-3 or TRBV12-4 with TRBJ1-1, with unresolved D. The CDR3 has 13 amino acids. The ends were cut back, 5 bases at V and 4 bases at J, with 11 bases in the middle. The DNA for the CDR3 is TGTGCCAGCAGTCCCCGACAACTCACTGAAGCTTTCTTT. Translating gives CASSPRQLTEAFF.

This chain connects TRBV28 to TRBJ2-7, with 7 bases matching TRBD1. Germline trimming cut 2 bases from V and 4 bases from J; bases unmatched to any gene: 5. This CDR3 spans 14 amino acids. Germline V gene lookup returns CDR1 MDHEN and CDR2 SYDVKM. CDR3 coding DNA: TGTGCCAGCAGTTTAGTAGGGACAGTATACGAGCAGTACTTC. Translation gives CASSLVGTVYEQYF.